This is a list of T cell receptor beta chains from one sample in a study of neoadjuvant anti-PD-1 for oral cavity cancer. Produced via immunoSEQ multiplex PCR; TCRdb's table is partial and in-frame only. The sample shows 7,000 to 9,500 clones, roughly 74% of them seen only once. Sequenced material: PBMCs, taken after nivolumab (anti-PD-1) treatment. The receptors come from a person between 35 and 79 years old with oral cavity squamous cell carcinoma. Each CDR3 is given with its conserved first and last residue. A D gene is named only where the DNA matches it firmly. Some rows mark clone size as missing; the rest say once, few, many or name a class of expanded clone.

TRBJ2-7 | . | TRBV18 | . | TGTGCCAGCTCACCAGGCAGTTCGAGCTCCTACGAGCAGTACTTC | CASSPGSSSSYEQYF
TRBJ2-2 | . | TRBV5-1 | . | TGCGCCAGCAGCGGCGCCAGGGCCACCGGGGAGCTGTTTTTT | CASSGARATGELFF
TRBJ2-7 | . | TRBV14 | TRBD1 | TGTGCCAGCAGCCTCTCTCCCCCCGGACAGGGTTCCGAGCAGTACTTC | CASSLSPPGQGSEQYF
TRBJ1-2 | once | TRBV6-1 | . | TGTGCCAGCGGGGTTAGTAACTATGGCTACACCTTC | CASGVSNYGYTF
TRBJ2-3 | . | TRBV10-3 | TRBD2 | TGTGCCATCAGTGAGGGGACTAGGGAGCCAGATACGCAGTATTTT | CAISEGTREPDTQYF
TRBJ2-3 | . | TRBV2 | . | TGTGCCAGCAGTGAAGCCCGGATGTGGGACACAGATACGCAGTATTTT | CASSEARMWDTDTQYF
TRBJ2-7 | . | TRBV6-6 | TRBD1 | TGTGCCAGCAGGAAGGGGACAGGGGCCTACGAGCAGTACTTC | CASRKGTGAYEQYF
TRBJ1-3 | . | TRBV7-8 | . | TGTGCCAGCAGCTTAGTGATAAGGCAGGCAGGAAACACCATATATTTT | CASSLVIRQAGNTIYF
TRBJ2-5 | . | TRBV4-2 | . | TGTGCCAGCAGCCAAGACGGCCTTGGGGGGCGGGAGACCCAGTACTTC | CASSQDGLGGRETQYF
TRBJ1-6 | few | TRBV5-8 | . | TGTGCCAGCAGCTTGGGCAGGGATGGTAATTCACCCCTCCACTTT | CASSLGRDGNSPLHF
TRBJ2-7 | . | TRBV6-1 | . | TGTGCCAGCAGTCCGCCCGGCGAGCAGTACTTC | CASSPPGEQYF
TRBJ2-7 | few | TRBV4-1 | TRBD1 | TGCGCCAGCAGCCAAGATCAGGGACAGGGTTGGAACGAGCAGTACTTC | CASSQDQGQGWNEQYF
TRBJ1-4 | . | TRBV19 | . | TGTGCCAGTAGTCCGATGTCTGCAACTAATGAAAAACTGTTTTTT | CASSPMSATNEKLFF
TRBJ1-2 | few | TRBV11-2 | . | TGTGCCAGCAGCTTGGCCGGGGTCGGCTACACCTTC | CASSLAGVGYTF
TRBJ1-2 | . | TRBV7-8 | . | TGTGCCAGCAGCTTAGGAATCGATGCCTATTGGAACTATGGCTACACCTTC | CASSLGIDAYWNYGYTF
TRBJ1-6 | . | TRBV28 | . | TGTGCCAGCAGCCCATCTCTGGGGACCTCACCCCTCCACTTT | CASSPSLGTSPLHF
TRBJ2-7 | . | TRBV6-5 | . | TGTGCCAGCAGTTACTCGCGACGGGCCTACGAGCAGTACTTC | CASSYSRRAYEQYF
TRBJ1-3 | . | TRBV7-6 | TRBD1 | TGTGCCAGCAGCTTTGGGGACAGGGGATCCGGAAACACCATATATTTT | CASSFGDRGSGNTIYF
TRBJ2-7 | . | TRBV6-6 | TRBD1 | TGTGCCAGCAGTTACGGGGGGGACAGGGCCTACGAGCAGTACTTC | CASSYGGDRAYEQYF
TRBJ2-7 | . | TRBV11-3 | TRBD2 | TGTGCCAGCAGCCCCGGGGGGAACAGCTACGAGCAGTACTTC | CASSPGGNSYEQYF
TRBJ1-5 | . | TRBV10-3 | TRBD1 | TGTGCCATCAGTGAGTTCGGGACAGGGTTTATTAGCAATCAGCCCCAGCATTTT | CAISEFGTGFISNQPQHF
TRBJ1-1 | . | TRBV7-9 | TRBD1 | TGTGCCAGCAGCCTCAGCGGGGACAGGGCTACTGAAGCTTTCTTT | CASSLSGDRATEAFF
TRBJ2-5 | few | TRBV7-9 | TRBD1 | TGTGCCAGCAGCTTAGAGTCGGGCGCAGGGGGCAGGGAGACCCAGTACTTC | CASSLESGAGGRETQYF
TRBJ2-3 | . | TRBV15 | TRBD2 | TGTGCCACCAGCAGAGATGCGGGGGGCGCAGATACGCAGTATTTT | CATSRDAGGADTQYF
TRBJ2-2 | once | TRBV19 | . | TGTGCCAGTAGTAACCCCAGACAGATCACCGGGGAGCTGTTTTTT | CASSNPRQITGELFF
TRBJ2-3 | . | TRBV2 | TRBD2 | TGTGCCAGTCCTATAGCGGGAGGCACAGATACGCAGTATTTT | CASPIAGGTDTQYF
TRBJ2-7 | . | TRBV7-2 | TRBD2 | TGTGCCAGCAGCCCAACTAGCGGCACCTACGAGCAGTACTTC | CASSPTSGTYEQYF
TRBJ2-1 | . | TRBV11-2 | . | TGTGCCAGCAGCTTAGATTCGGGGTGGAACAATGAGCAGTTCTTC | CASSLDSGWNNEQFF
TRBJ1-5 | few | TRBV2 | . | TGTGCCAGCAAGAAGGCTGCCGATCAGCCCCAGCATTTT | CASKKAADQPQHF
TRBJ1-3 | . | TRBV5-1 | . | TGCGCCAGCAGCTTCGGAGGGGTCTCTGGAAACACCATATATTTT | CASSFGGVSGNTIYF
TRBJ1-4 | . | TRBV4-3 | . | TGCGCCAGCAGCAAAGATTCGGTCCTCGGGGAAAAACTGTTTTTT | CASSKDSVLGEKLFF
TRBJ1-2 | . | TRBV15 | . | TGTGCCACCAGCAGAGATAAGGCGGTTAGCTATGGCTACACCTTC | CATSRDKAVSYGYTF
TRBJ1-5 | . | TRBV7-8 | . | TGTGCCAGCACCCTGTGGGGGGATCAGCCCCAGCATTTT | CASTLWGDQPQHF
TRBJ2-7 | . | TRBV5-1 | TRBD1 | TGCGCCAGCAGCTCCTGGACAGGGGGCCACGAGCAGTACTTC | CASSSWTGGHEQYF
TRBJ2-3 | . | TRBV29-1 | . | TGCAGCGTCGGAAAGGGGGGAGCAGATACGCAGTATTTT | CSVGKGGADTQYF
TRBJ2-2 | . | TRBV2 | TRBD2 | TGTGCCAGCAGTGAGTGGACTAGCGGGAACACCGGGGAGCTGTTTTTT | CASSEWTSGNTGELFF
TRBJ1-5 | . | TRBV7-9 | TRBD1 | TGTGCCAGCAGCTTATCGGGACAGGGGGCGGTCCAGCCCCAGCATTTT | CASSLSGQGAVQPQHF
TRBJ2-3 | once | TRBV19 | TRBD2 | TGTGCCAGCAGGGAGGGAGGTTGGACAGATACGCAGTATTTT | CASREGGWTDTQYF
TRBJ2-2 | once | TRBV6-6 | . | TGTGCCGCCCAGGGGGGGTCGAACACCGGGGAGCTGTTTTTT | CAAQGGSNTGELFF
TRBJ1-2 | . | TRBV19 | . | TGTGCCAGTAGTATCCCCGGCAGCACGGGCTACACCTTC | CASSIPGSTGYTF
TRBJ2-7 | . | TRBV10-2 | TRBD2 | TGCGCCAGCACCATGGGACTAGCGGGGGGCTACGAGCAGTACTTC | CASTMGLAGGYEQYF
TRBJ1-1 | once | TRBV7-9 | . | TGTGCCAGCAGCCCCAATATGTGGGAGGGGGACACTGAAGCTTTCTTT | CASSPNMWEGDTEAFF
TRBJ2-5 | . | TRBV7-3 | . | TGTGCCAGCAGCTTAGGGACATCGGGGTACCAAGAGACCCAGTACTTC | CASSLGTSGYQETQYF
TRBJ1-4 | . | TRBV29-1 | . | TGCAGCGTTGAAGAATCTGGGGAGGTGGATGAAAAACTGTTTTTT | CSVEESGEVDEKLFF
TRBJ1-5 | . | TRBV7-2 | . | TGTGCCAGCAGCTTAGAAACCGGACGGACTTGGGCAGCTCAGCCCCAGCATTTT | CASSLETGRTWAAQPQHF
TRBJ1-6 | . | TRBV7-6 | TRBD1 | TGTGCCAGCAGCTTAGGGACAGGGTTTAATTCACCCCTCCACTTT | CASSLGTGFNSPLHF
TRBJ2-5 | . | TRBV4-3 | TRBD1 | TGCGCCAGCAGCCAAGAACGAGGACAGGGGGCCGGGGAGACCCAGTACTTC | CASSQERGQGAGETQYF
TRBJ2-7 | . | TRBV30 | . | TGTGCCTGCCATAAGAAGACAAACTACGAGCAGTACTTC | CACHKKTNYEQYF
TRBJ1-2 | . | TRBV5-4 | . | TGTGCCACCCTCGGCGGCATTGACTACACCTTC | CATLGGIDYTF
TRBJ2-1 | large | TRBV4-3 | . | TGCGCCAGCAGCCAGTCCTCAGCGGGCGGCTACAATGAGCAGTTCTTC | CASSQSSAGGYNEQFF
TRBJ1-2 | . | TRBV9 | . | TGTGCCAGCAGCTCCAGTGTGACGCGCCGGGAAAGTGGTGGCTACACCTTC | CASSSSVTRRESGGYTF